This T cell receptor beta chain was captured by sequencing in a study of spatial heterogeneity in lung cancer. There are many counts of this clonotype. The CDR3 totals 11 residues. V dropped 7 bases and J dropped 8 bases, with 11 bases sitting between them. MiXCR was run by TCRdb on the 5' RACE reads, yielding one entry per CDR3 protein. Of about 85,000 distinct CDR3 sequences listed, approximately 20% are singletons. Time point given: sample taken at primary tumor resection. The study sequenced unsorted whole RNA from tumor, nontumor lung or frozen PBMC. The clonotype was recovered from a male donor with early-stage non-small cell lung cancer. The rearrangement uses TRBV12-3 or TRBV12-4 and TRBJ1-2; D unclear. Here the sequenced sample was PBMCs, taken at surgery. CDR3 DNA: TGTGCCAGCATCTCTGACAACGGCTACACCTTC. Translating gives CASISDNGYTF.